The rows below give T cell receptor beta chains drawn from one sample of a study of T cell responses to AZD1222 COVID-19 vaccine. Method: immunoSEQ multiplex PCR; TCRdb's copy keeps in-frame clones and lacks some. The sample contains about 69,000 clones, 75% to 90% of which appear only once. The sequencing used peripheral blood, collected 28 days after the second AZD1222 dose. The receptors derive from an adult who received the AZD1222 COVID-19 vaccine. CDR3s include the opening cysteine and the closing phenylalanine or tryptophan. Each record gives: V gene, clone size, D gene, J gene, CDR3 DNA, CDR3 protein. D genes are given only for firm matches. Part of the rows lack a size; the others show once, few, many or a class for expanded clones.

>TRBV2|once|TRBD1|TRBJ1-2
TGTGCCAGGGGGGGACAGGGGATTAACTATGGCTACACCTTC
CARGGQGINYGYTF
>TRBV6-1|NA|NA|TRBJ1-5
TGTGCCAGCAGTGACAGGGGACGGAGTCAGCCCCAGCATTTT
CASSDRGRSQPQHF
>TRBV19|NA|NA|TRBJ1-1
TGTGCCAGTTGCTACAGGGTTGGGGCTGAAGCTTTCTTT
CASCYRVGAEAFF
>TRBV18|NA|NA|TRBJ1-1
TGTGCCAGCTCACCCCATCGGGATTCAGGAGCTTTCTTT
CASSPHRDSGAFF
>TRBV6-6|NA|NA|TRBJ2-1
TGTGCCAGCATGGACGTGGCAGAATACAATGAGCAGTTCTTC
CASMDVAEYNEQFF
>TRBV2|few|NA|TRBJ1-5
TGTGCCAGCAGTGAAGGCCTACCTGAGGATCAGCCCCAGCATTTT
CASSEGLPEDQPQHF
>TRBV6-5|NA|TRBD1|TRBJ2-5
TGTGCCAGCAGGCACCGGGACAGGGGGAAAGAGACCCAGTACTTC
CASRHRDRGKETQYF
>TRBV29-1|NA|NA|TRBJ2-7
TGCACCTCCAGGGGCCCCTGGTTC
CTSRGPWF
>TRBV11-2|NA|TRBD1|TRBJ2-1
TGTGCCAGCAGCTTAGTGGAGACAGGGGGCAATGAGCAGTTCTTC
CASSLVETGGNEQFF
>TRBV5-4|NA|NA|TRBJ1-2
TGTGCCAGCAGCTTGGAGGGGGGGGCGTATGGCTACACCTTC
CASSLEGGAYGYTF
>TRBV5-1|once|TRBD2|TRBJ2-3
TGCGCCAGCAGCTTCTTGGGGAGCGGGAAGGGCACAGATACGCAGTATTTT
CASSFLGSGKGTDTQYF
>TRBV5-8|few|NA|TRBJ1-2
TGTGCCAGCAGCTGGGAAATTGGCTACACCTTC
CASSWEIGYTF
>TRBV19|NA|NA|TRBJ1-2
TGTGCCAGTAGTATAGTGGCGGAGAGGGTTTGGTATGGCTACACCTTC
CASSIVAERVWYGYTF
>TRBV18|NA|NA|TRBJ1-1
TGTGCCAGCTCACCAGGGCGTCGGACTGAAGCTTTCTTT
CASSPGRRTEAFF
>TRBV19|NA|NA|TRBJ2-1
TGTGCCAGTAGTACCGCGGGAAGCTCCTACAATGAGCAGTTCTTC
CASSTAGSSYNEQFF
>TRBV7-8|NA|NA|TRBJ2-7
TGTGCCAGCGGGGGGGGGACACACTCCTACGAGCAGTACTTC
CASGGGTHSYEQYF
>TRBV2|once|NA|TRBJ1-3
TGTGCCAGCAGCGCGGACGGTTTCTCTGGAAACACCATATATTTT
CASSADGFSGNTIYF
>TRBV6-1|NA|NA|TRBJ1-1
TGTGCCAGCAGTGAACTGTGGGACACCAACACTGAAGCTTTCTTT
CASSELWDTNTEAFF
>TRBV19|NA|NA|TRBJ2-3
TGTGCCAGTAGTTTCGCGGCGGGGCGCACAGATACGCAGTATTTT
CASSFAAGRTDTQYF
>TRBV5-6|NA|TRBD2|TRBJ2-7
TGTGCCAGCAGCTTGGGACTAGCGGGGCTTTACGAGCAGTACTTC
CASSLGLAGLYEQYF
>TRBV6-5|NA|NA|TRBJ1-2
TGTGCCAGCAGTTACGGTTACGGCAGAGACTATGGCTACACCTTC
CASSYGYGRDYGYTF
>TRBV2|NA|NA|TRBJ1-1
TGTGCCAGCAGTGGGACCGTGAACACTGAAGCTTTCTTT
CASSGTVNTEAFF
>TRBV7-9|NA|NA|TRBJ1-1
TGTGCCAGCAGCTTGGAGTTCACTGAAGCTTTCTTT
CASSLEFTEAFF
>TRBV27|NA|TRBD2|TRBJ2-7
TGTGCCAGCAGTTCGGCCGGGGCGGGAGGGGGCTACGAGCAGTACTTC
CASSSAGAGGGYEQYF
>TRBV19|NA|TRBD1|TRBJ1-1
TGTGCCAGTACCGCCGGGACAGGGTCTTGGAGGGCTTTCTTT
CASTAGTGSWRAFF
>TRBV5-1|NA|NA|TRBJ1-1
TGCGCCAGCAGCTTGGCCTTGCTGAACACTGAAGCTTTCTTT
CASSLALLNTEAFF
>TRBV6-5|NA|NA|TRBJ2-1
TGTGCCAGCAGTCCGGACGACAATGAGCAGTTCTTC
CASSPDDNEQFF
>TRBV25-1|few|NA|TRBJ2-1
TGTGCCAGCAGTGGCCTCAATGAGCAGTTCTTC
CASSGLNEQFF
>TRBV19|NA|NA|TRBJ1-2
TGTGCCAGTAGTATAGAAGGGACCGGCGGCTACACCTTC
CASSIEGTGGYTF
>TRBV6-4|NA|NA|TRBJ1-1
TGTGCCAGCAGTGCATCAGGGTTGAACACTGAAGCTTTCTTT
CASSASGLNTEAFF
>TRBV5-4|NA|NA|TRBJ1-6
TGTGCCAGCAGCTTGCCCGGGGTGAGTTCACCCCTCCACTTT
CASSLPGVSSPLHF
>TRBV7-9|NA|NA|TRBJ2-3
TGTGCCAGCAGCTTAGCGAACTCACCCACAGATACGCAGTATTTT
CASSLANSPTDTQYF
>TRBV29-1|NA|NA|TRBJ2-2
TGCAGCGTTTTCAGGGTCTTCAGAAACACCGGGGAGCTGTTTTTT
CSVFRVFRNTGELFF
>TRBV4-2|medium-sized|NA|TRBJ2-7
TGTGCCAGCAGCCTCAGTTCCTACGAGCAGTACTTC
CASSLSSYEQYF
>TRBV7-9|few|NA|TRBJ1-4
TGTGCCAGCAGCTTAGAGTTTGGACTCCCTAATGAAAAACTGTTTTTT
CASSLEFGLPNEKLFF
>TRBV7-8|NA|TRBD1|TRBJ1-2
TGTGCCAGCAGGGGGGACAGGTTTGACTATGGCTACACCTTC
CASRGDRFDYGYTF
>TRBV5-1|NA|NA|TRBJ1-6
TGCGCCAGCAGCTCCTCCCTGGTAGGCACCTATAATTCACCCCTCCACTTT
CASSSSLVGTYNSPLHF
>TRBV25-1|NA|TRBD1|TRBJ1-6
TGTGCCAGCAGTGATTCCCCGGGACAGCGAAATTCACCCCTCCACTTT
CASSDSPGQRNSPLHF
>TRBV27|NA|NA|TRBJ1-2
TGTGCCAGCAGCGACGGCGGATTCTATGGCTACACCTTC
CASSDGGFYGYTF
>TRBV9|once|NA|TRBJ1-4
TGTGCCAGCAGCGCCTCCCTTAGAGGGGGGCCAGGAAAACTGTTTTTT
CASSASLRGGPGKLFF
>TRBV2|NA|NA|TRBJ1-4
TGTGCCAGCAGTGAAGCATCCCAGAGTAATGAAAAACTGTTTTTT
CASSEASQSNEKLFF
>TRBV2|NA|NA|TRBJ2-3
TGTGCCAGCAGAGGGGGGACAGTCACAGATACGCAGTATTTT
CASRGGTVTDTQYF
>TRBV29-1|NA|NA|TRBJ2-7
TGCAGACGCGAGGTGCGGGAGCAGTACTTC
CRREVREQYF
>TRBV10-3|NA|TRBD2|TRBJ2-7
TGTGCCATCAGTCTAGCGGGGGGGAGCTACGAGCAGTACTTC
CAISLAGGSYEQYF
>TRBV18|NA|NA|TRBJ1-4
TGTGCCAGCTCACCACCGGTCCAAGAAAAACTGTTTTTT
CASSPPVQEKLFF
>TRBV7-9|NA|NA|TRBJ2-4
TGTGCCAGCAGCCCATGGGCAGAACGCACCCCCTCACTGTTC
CASSPWAERTPSLF
>TRBV3-1/TRBV3-2|NA|NA|TRBJ2-5
TGTGCCAGCAGCCTTCGAGGGCACCAGACCCAGTACTTC
CASSLRGHQTQYF